The T cell receptor beta chain under discussion was sequenced for a study of blood T cell repertoires in COVID-19. Study in general: Donors in the United States, Italy and Spain gave samples during acute or convalescent COVID-19.

Trimming left V 0 bases short and J 6 bases short, with 17 bases between. The germline V gene encodes CDR1 SGHTA and CDR2 FQGNSA. This CDR3 has 16 residues. How the authors handled the data: Reference gene primers were amplified, and this amplification served to estimate nucleated cell counts. Profiling relied on immunoSEQ multiplex PCR, and the TCRdb table lists in-frame clones only, not all of them. D and trimming come from the DNA, and the V and J calls and clone size come from that table. Of some 160,000 clones listed, 83% were seen once; the top ten hold over 2%. This sequence originates from a woman aged 80 or over with acute or convalescent COVID-19. This chain joins TRBV7-2 and TRBJ1-1; no definite D call. Sample: peripheral blood. The CDR3 spells CASSLAGQAGNPEAFF. The CDR3, as DNA: TGTGCCAGCAGCTTAGCGGGCCAGGCTGGAAACCCTGAAGCTTTCTTT.